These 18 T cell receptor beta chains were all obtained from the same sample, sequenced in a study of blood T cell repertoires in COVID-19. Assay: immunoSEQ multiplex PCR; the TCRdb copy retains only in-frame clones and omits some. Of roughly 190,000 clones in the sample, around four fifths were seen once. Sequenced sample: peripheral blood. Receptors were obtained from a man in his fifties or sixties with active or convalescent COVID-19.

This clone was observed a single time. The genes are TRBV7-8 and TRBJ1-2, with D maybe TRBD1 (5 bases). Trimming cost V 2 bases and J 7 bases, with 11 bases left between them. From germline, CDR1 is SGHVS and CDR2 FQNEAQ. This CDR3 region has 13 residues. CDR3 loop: CASSLTQGGGYTF. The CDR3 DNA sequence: TGTGCCAGCAGCTTAACCCAGGGTGGTGGCTACACCTTC.

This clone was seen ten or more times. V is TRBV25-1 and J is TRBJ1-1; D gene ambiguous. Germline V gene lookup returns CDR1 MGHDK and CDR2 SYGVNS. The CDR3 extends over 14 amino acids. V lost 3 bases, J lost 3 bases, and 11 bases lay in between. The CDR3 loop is CASSESEFDTEAFF. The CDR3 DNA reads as TGTGCCAGCAGTGAGTCGGAGTTCGACACTGAAGCTTTCTTT.

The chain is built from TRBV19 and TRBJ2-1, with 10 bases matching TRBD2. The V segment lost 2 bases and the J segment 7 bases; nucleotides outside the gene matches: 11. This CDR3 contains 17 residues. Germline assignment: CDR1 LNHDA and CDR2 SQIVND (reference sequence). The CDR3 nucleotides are TGTGCCAGTAGTATACGGAGGGGACTAGCGAGGGGGAATGAGCAGTTCTTC. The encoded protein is CASSIRRGLARGNEQFF.

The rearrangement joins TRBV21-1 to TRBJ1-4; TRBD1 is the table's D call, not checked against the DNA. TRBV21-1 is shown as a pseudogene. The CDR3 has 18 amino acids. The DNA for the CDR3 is TGTGCCAGCAGCAAACTCTCAAGTTCCGGGACAAGAAATGAAAAACTGTTTTTT. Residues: CASSKLSSSGTRNEKLFF.

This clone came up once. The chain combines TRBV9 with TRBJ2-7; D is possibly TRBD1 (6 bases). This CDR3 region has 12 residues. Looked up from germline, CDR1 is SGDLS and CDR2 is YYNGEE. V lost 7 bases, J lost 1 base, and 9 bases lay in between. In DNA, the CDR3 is TGTGCCAGCGGGGGCTTGTCCTACGAGCAGTACTTC. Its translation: CASGGLSYEQYF.

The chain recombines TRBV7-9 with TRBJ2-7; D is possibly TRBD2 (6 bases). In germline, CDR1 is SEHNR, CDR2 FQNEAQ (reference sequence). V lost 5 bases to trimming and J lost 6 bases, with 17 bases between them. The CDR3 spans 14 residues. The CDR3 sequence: CASSPAVGGSEQYF. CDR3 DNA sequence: TGTGCCAGCAGCCCCGCCGTTGGAGGGAGCGAGCAGTACTTC.

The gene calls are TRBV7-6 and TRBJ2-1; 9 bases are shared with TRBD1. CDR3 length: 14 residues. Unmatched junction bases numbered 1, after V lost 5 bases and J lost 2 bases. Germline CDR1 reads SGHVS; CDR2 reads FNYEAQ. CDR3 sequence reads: CASSRQGAYNEQFF. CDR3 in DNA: TGTGCCAGCAGCAGACAGGGGGCCTACAATGAGCAGTTCTTC.

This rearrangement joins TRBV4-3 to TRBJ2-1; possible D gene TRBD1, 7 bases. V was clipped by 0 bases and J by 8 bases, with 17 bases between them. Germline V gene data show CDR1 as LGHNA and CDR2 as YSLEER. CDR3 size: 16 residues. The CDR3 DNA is TGCGCCAGCAGCCAAGATAGATTAGGGGGCGGGGATGAGCAGTTCTTC. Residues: CASSQDRLGGGDEQFF.

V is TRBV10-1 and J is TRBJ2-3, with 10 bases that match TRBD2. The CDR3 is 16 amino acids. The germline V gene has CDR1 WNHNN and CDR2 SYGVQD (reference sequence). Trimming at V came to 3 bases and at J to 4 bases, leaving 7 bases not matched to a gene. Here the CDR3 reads CASSDQVAGGPDTQYF. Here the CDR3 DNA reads TGCGCCAGCAGTGATCAGGTAGCGGGGGGCCCAGATACGCAGTATTTT.

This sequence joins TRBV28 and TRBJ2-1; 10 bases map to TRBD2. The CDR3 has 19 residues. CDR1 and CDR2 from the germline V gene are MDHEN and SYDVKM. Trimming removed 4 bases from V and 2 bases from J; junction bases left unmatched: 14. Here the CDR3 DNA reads TGTGCCAGCAGTTCCCTTCCTGGTAGCGGGAGGCCCACCTACAATGAGCAGTTCTTC. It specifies CASSSLPGSGRPTYNEQFF.

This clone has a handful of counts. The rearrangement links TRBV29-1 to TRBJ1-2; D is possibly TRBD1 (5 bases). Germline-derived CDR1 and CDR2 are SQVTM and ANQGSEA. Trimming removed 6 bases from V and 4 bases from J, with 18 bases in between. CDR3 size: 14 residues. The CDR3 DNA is TGCAGCGTCGGCACTTACAGGAGCTCCTATGGCTACACCTTC. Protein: CSVGTYRSSYGYTF.

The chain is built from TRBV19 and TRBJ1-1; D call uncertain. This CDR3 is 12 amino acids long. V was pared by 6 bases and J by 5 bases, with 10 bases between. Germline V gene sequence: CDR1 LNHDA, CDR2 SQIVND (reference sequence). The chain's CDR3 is CASSLSGTEAFF. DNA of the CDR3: TGTGCCAGTAGCCTCAGCGGGACTGAAGCTTTCTTT.

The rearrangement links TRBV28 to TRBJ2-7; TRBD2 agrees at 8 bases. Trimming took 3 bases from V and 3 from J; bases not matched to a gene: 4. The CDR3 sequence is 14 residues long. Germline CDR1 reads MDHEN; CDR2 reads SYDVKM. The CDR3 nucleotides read TGTGCCAGCAGTTTTAGGACTAGCAACTACGAGCAGTACTTC. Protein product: CASSFRTSNYEQYF.

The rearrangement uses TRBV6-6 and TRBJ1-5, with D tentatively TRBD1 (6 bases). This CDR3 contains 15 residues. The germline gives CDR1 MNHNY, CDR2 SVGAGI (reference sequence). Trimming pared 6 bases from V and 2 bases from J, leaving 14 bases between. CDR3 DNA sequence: TGTGCCAGCAGCCAAGGGGGATCGGGCAATCAGCCCCAGCATTTT. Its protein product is CASSQGGSGNQPQHF.

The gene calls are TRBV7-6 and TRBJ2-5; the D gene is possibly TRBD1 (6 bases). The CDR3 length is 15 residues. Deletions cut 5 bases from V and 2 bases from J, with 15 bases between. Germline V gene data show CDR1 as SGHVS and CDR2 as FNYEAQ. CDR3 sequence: CASSLAWGPQETQYF. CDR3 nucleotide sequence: TGTGCCAGCAGCCTGGCGTGGGGGCCTCAAGAGACCCAGTACTTC.

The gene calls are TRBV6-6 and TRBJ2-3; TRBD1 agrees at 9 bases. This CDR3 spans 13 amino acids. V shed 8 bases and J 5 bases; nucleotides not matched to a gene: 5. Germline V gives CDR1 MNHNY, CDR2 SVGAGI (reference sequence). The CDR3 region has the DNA TGTGCCAGCCGCGGGACAGGGTTAGATACGCAGTATTTT. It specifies CASRGTGLDTQYF.

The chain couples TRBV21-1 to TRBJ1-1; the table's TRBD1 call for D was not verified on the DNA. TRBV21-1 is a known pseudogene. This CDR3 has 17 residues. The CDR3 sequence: CASSKRGRGLRDTEAFF. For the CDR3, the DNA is TGTGCCAGCAGCAAACGGGGCAGGGGGCTCAGGGACACTGAAGCTTTCTTT.

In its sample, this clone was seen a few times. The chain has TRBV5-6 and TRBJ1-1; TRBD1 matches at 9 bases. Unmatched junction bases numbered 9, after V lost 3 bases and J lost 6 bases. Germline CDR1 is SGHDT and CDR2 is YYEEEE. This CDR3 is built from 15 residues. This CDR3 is CASSYPGQGRSEAFF. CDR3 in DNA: TGTGCCAGCAGCTATCCGGGACAGGGTCGGTCTGAAGCTTTCTTT.